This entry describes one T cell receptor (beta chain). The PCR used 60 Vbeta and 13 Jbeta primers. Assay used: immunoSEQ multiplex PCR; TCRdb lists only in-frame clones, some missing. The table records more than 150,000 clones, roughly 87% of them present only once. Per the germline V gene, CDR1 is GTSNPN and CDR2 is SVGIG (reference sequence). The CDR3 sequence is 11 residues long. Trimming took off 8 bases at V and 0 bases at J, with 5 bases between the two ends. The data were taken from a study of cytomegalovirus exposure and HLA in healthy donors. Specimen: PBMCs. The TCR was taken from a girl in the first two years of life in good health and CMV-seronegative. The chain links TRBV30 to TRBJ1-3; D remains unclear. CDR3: CARVSGNTIYF. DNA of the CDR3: TGTGCCCGAGTCTCTGGAAACACCATATATTTT.